A single sample gave rise to the 23 T cell receptor beta chains below, sequenced in a study of blood T cell repertoires in COVID-19. TCRdb's table, derived via immunoSEQ multiplex PCR, lists solely in-frame clones and lacks some. The sample shows 55,000 to 80,000 clones, roughly 78% of them seen only once. Sample: peripheral blood. Receptors were obtained from a man in his 60s with COVID-19, enrolled during active disease.

The chain links TRBV14 to TRBJ2-1, with 8 positions matching TRBD2. With 4 bases clipped from V and 9 bases from J, the junction kept 11 bases outside the gene matches. CDR1 and CDR2 (germline): SGHDN, FVKESK. This CDR3 spans 15 amino acids. CDR3 sequence: CASSLVSGGFSEQFF. The DNA of the CDR3 is TGTGCCAGCAGCCTTGTCAGCGGGGGTTTCAGTGAGCAGTTCTTC.

The chain is built from TRBV4-2 and TRBJ2-1; 10 bases fit TRBD2. V dropped 1 base and J dropped 12; count of bases not matched to a gene: 6. Germline V lookup: CDR1 LGHNA, CDR2 YNFKEQ. The CDR3 totals 14 residues. CDR3 nucleotide sequence: TGTGCCAGCAGCCAAGGGCTAGCGGGGGCCAGGCAGTTCTTC. Translation: CASSQGLAGARQFF.

This clone was detected a few times. This sequence joins TRBV4-2 and TRBJ2-7, with 10 bases aligning to TRBD2. CDR3 length: 16 residues. The junction had 9 bases not matched to a gene; V was cut back by 1 base and J by 6 bases. Germline assignment: CDR1 LGHNA and CDR2 YNFKEQ. The CDR3 reads CASSQASPGLASEQYF. CDR3 sequence (DNA): TGTGCCAGCAGCCAAGCGAGCCCGGGACTAGCGTCCGAGCAGTACTTC.

V and J are TRBV6-5 and TRBJ2-7; no clear D gene. The CDR3 runs 13 residues. Germline V lookup: CDR1 MNHEY, CDR2 SVGAGI. V gave up 2 bases and J gave up 4 bases, with 9 bases separating them. CDR3 region: CASSYPPTYEQYF. The CDR3 region has the DNA TGTGCCAGCAGTTACCCGCCGACTTACGAGCAGTACTTC.

The rearrangement links TRBV6-1 to TRBJ2-3; 14 bases align to TRBD2. V shed 4 bases and J 4 bases; nucleotides not matched to a gene: 7. There are 17 residues in the CDR3. Germline CDR1 is MNHNS and CDR2 is SASEGT. The CDR3 here is CASSGGLAGEFADTQYF. The CDR3 DNA reads as TGTGCCAGCAGTGGGGGACTAGCGGGAGAATTTGCAGATACGCAGTATTTT.

This chain uses TRBV2 with TRBJ2-3, with TRBD2 matching 7 bases. The CDR3 contains 13 residues. Trimming at V came to 7 bases and at J to 1 base, leaving 2 bases not matched to a gene. Germline V gene data show CDR1 as SNHLY and CDR2 as FYNNEI. CDR3 region: CASTRERTDTQYF. The CDR3 coding sequence is TGTGCCAGCACGCGGGAGCGCACAGATACGCAGTATTTT.

The chain has TRBV24-1 and TRBJ2-2; D not resolved. The V end lost 3 bases, the J end lost 2 bases, and 6 bases lay between the germline ends. Germline V CDR1 and CDR2: KGHDR, SFDVKD. This CDR3 is 14 amino acids long. The CDR3 is CATSDQLNTGELFF. Written as DNA, the CDR3 is TGTGCCACCAGTGATCAACTTAACACCGGGGAGCTGTTTTTT.

This sequence joins TRBV15 and TRBJ1-5; D is uncertain. Trimming left V 0 bases short and J 2 bases short, with 8 bases between. CDR3 length: 15 amino acids. Germline CDR1 LNHNV, CDR2 YYDKDF (reference sequence). The CDR3 region has the DNA TGTGCCACCAGCAGAGAGGGAGGCGGCAATCAGCCCCAGCATTTT. Its translation: CATSREGGGNQPQHF. Complete variable domain (other parts from reference TRBV15 and TRBJ1-5): DAMVIQNPRYQVTQFGKPVTLSCSQTLNHNVMYWYQQKSSQAPKLLFHYYDKDFNNEADTPDNFQSRRPNTSFCFLDIRSPGLGDTAMYLCATSREGGGNQPQHFGDGTRLSIL.

The V and J genes are TRBV10-3 and TRBJ2-7; TRBD2 agrees at 11 bases. The length of the CDR3 is 15 residues. The V gene end was trimmed by 5 bases and the J gene end by 2 bases; junction bases not matched to a gene: 5. Germline V CDR1 and CDR2: ENHRY, SYGVKD. CDR3 sequence: CAISRLAGKTYEQYF. In DNA form, the CDR3 reads TGTGCCATCAGTCGACTAGCGGGAAAAACCTACGAGCAGTACTTC.

This clone was recorded a few times. This chain links TRBV7-3 with TRBJ2-7, with 9 bases that match TRBD2. V shed 5 bases, J shed 6 bases, and the junction held 14 bases outside the gene matches. This CDR3 spans 16 amino acids. Germline CDR1 is SGHTA and CDR2 is FQGTGA. The CDR3 DNA follows: TGTGCCAGCAGCCGGACTTCCGGGACTAGCTTCGCCGAGCAGTACTTC. Protein sequence: CASSRTSGTSFAEQYF.

The chain recombines TRBV21-1 with TRBJ2-5; the D call of TRBD2 is as the table states it, not checked on the DNA. TRBV21-1 is a pseudogene. The CDR3 consists of 13 residues. CDR3 nucleotide sequence: TGTGCCAGCGTCCGGGTTAGAAACGAGACCCAGTACTTC. Its protein is CASVRVRNETQYF.

This clone was recorded a few times. V and J are TRBV19 and TRBJ2-7, with D unclear. With 5 bases removed from V and 6 bases from J, the gap between germline ends came to 14 bases. Germline V lookup: CDR1 LNHDA, CDR2 SQIVND (reference sequence). The CDR3 sequence is 13 residues long. CDR3 DNA: TGTGCCAGTAGTTACAAGCAGGAAGGCGAGCAGTACTTC. Translated: CASSYKQEGEQYF.

The rearrangement links TRBV6-6 to TRBJ1-1; D not resolved. Trimming removed 5 bases at V and 5 bases at J, with 15 bases between. Germline loops: CDR1 MNHNY, CDR2 SVGAGI (reference sequence). The CDR3 runs 14 residues. In DNA form, the CDR3 reads TGTGCCAGCAGTCTGCCGGGGAAAGGGACTGAAGCTTTCTTT. This sequence encodes CASSLPGKGTEAFF.

This clone has a handful of counts. The rearrangement uses TRBV5-4 and TRBJ1-1, with 7 bases matching TRBD1. Germline loops: CDR1 SGHNT, CDR2 YYREEE (reference sequence). The junction had 6 bases not matched to a gene; V was cut back by 3 bases and J by 7 bases. The CDR3 totals 13 residues. CDR3 sequence reads: CASSSGQQLEAFF. The CDR3 DNA reads as TGTGCCAGCAGCTCGGGACAGCAACTTGAAGCTTTCTTT.

The chain uses TRBV19 and TRBJ1-2; D remains unclear. CDR1 LNHDA and CDR2 SQIVND come from the germline V gene (reference sequence). Between the trimmed V and J ends, which lost 10 bases and 5 bases, there was a span of 14 bases. This CDR3 is built from 12 residues. The CDR3 here is CATSREEYGYTF. Written as DNA, the CDR3 is TGTGCCACTTCCCGGGAGGAATATGGCTACACCTTC.

This clone was counted between two and nine times. DNA of the CDR3: TGTGCCAGCAGTACCCGGGACAGGGGGCTAGATACGCAGTATTTT. Translating gives CASSTRDRGLDTQYF. The chain recombines TRBV28 with TRBJ2-3; 12 nucleotides line up with TRBD1. CDR3 length equals 15 residues. Trimming at V came to 5 bases and at J to 5 bases, leaving 5 bases not matched to a gene. Germline V gives CDR1 MDHEN, CDR2 SYDVKM.

The sample holds one count of this clone. The V and J genes are TRBV19 and TRBJ2-6; a possible D gene is TRBD1 (9 bases). The germline V and J ends were trimmed by 3 bases and 0 bases, with 18 bases remaining between them. The CDR3 totals 19 residues. Germline CDR1 is LNHDA and CDR2 is SQIVND (reference sequence). CDR3 sequence (DNA): TGTGCCAGTAGTATGCGGGGGGACAGGGTGCTCTCTGGGGCCAACGTCCTGACTTTC. This gives the protein CASSMRGDRVLSGANVLTF.

This clone showed up just a few times. V usage is TRBV5-5 and J usage is TRBJ1-1; 7 bases align to TRBD1. The CDR3 consists of 12 residues. V lost 2 bases to trimming and J lost 10 bases; unmatched junction nucleotides: 5. In germline, CDR1 is SGHKS, CDR2 YYEKEE (reference sequence). CDR3 nucleotides: TGTGCCAGCAGCTTTACAGGGGTGAGAGCTTTCTTT. Its protein is CASSFTGVRAFF.

The rearrangement joins TRBV6-1 to TRBJ2-2; 9 bases are a match to TRBD2. V lost 2 bases to trimming and J lost 1 base; unmatched junction nucleotides: 2. In germline, CDR1 is MNHNS, CDR2 SASEGT. The length of the CDR3 is 16 residues. CDR3 nucleotide sequence: TGTGCCAGCAGTGAACTAGCGGGGAAGAACACCGGGGAGCTGTTTTTT. It yields the protein CASSELAGKNTGELFF.

The chain has TRBV6-1 and TRBJ2-5; TRBD1 matches at 8 bases. The J segment lost 2 bases and the V segment lost 3 bases, leaving 2 bases of the junction unmatched. The CDR3 contains 14 residues. In germline, CDR1 is MNHNS, CDR2 SASEGT. The CDR3: CASSDTGGQETQYF. CDR3 sequence (DNA): TGTGCCAGCAGTGATACAGGGGGACAAGAGACCCAGTACTTC.

This clone has just a few counts. The chain is built from TRBV14 and TRBJ1-4, with D uncertain. Trimming pared 4 bases from V and 4 bases from J, leaving 7 bases between. Germline-derived CDR1 and CDR2 are SGHDN and FVKESK. This CDR3 is built from 13 residues. CDR3 sequence reads: CASSRSYNEKLFF. The CDR3, as DNA: TGTGCCAGCAGCCGATCCTATAATGAAAAACTGTTTTTT.

The chain has TRBV12-3 or TRBV12-4 and TRBJ2-2; weak D call: TRBD2 (5 bases). V lost 2 bases and J lost 8, with 6 bases in between. This CDR3 has 12 residues. The DNA for the CDR3 is TGTGCCAGCAGTTTATGGGAGGGGGAGCTGTTTTTT. It specifies CASSLWEGELFF.

This clone was picked up one time. CDR3 sequence (DNA): TGTGCCAGCAGCCCGAGACAGGGGGCAGGCACCGGGGAGCTGTTTTTT. This gives the protein CASSPRQGAGTGELFF. The chain uses TRBV9 and TRBJ2-2; 10 bases agree with TRBD1. The junction had 7 bases not matched to a gene; V was cut back by 4 bases and J by 4 bases. This CDR3 comprises 16 residues. CDR1 and CDR2 (germline): SGDLS, YYNGEE.